The entry below gives a single TCR beta chain sequence along with its context. The CDR3 covers 16 residues. The junction had 8 bases not matched to a gene; V was cut back by 0 bases and J by 7 bases. CDR1 is MNHEY and CDR2 is SVGAGI in the germline V gene. These data originate in a study of technical replicates of blood from a handful of donors. Profiled with immunoSEQ multiplex PCR; TCRdb holds only in-frame clones, not every one. The sample has approximately 92,000 clones; 95% are singletons. Sequenced sample: T cells isolated from PBMCs. The chain has TRBV6-5 and TRBJ1-4; 7 nucleotides line up with TRBD1. This TCR derives from a human donor in good health. DNA for the CDR3: TGTGCCAGCAGTTACTCGCCGACAGGGATGGGTGAAAAACTGTTTTTT. Its translation: CASSYSPTGMGEKLFF.